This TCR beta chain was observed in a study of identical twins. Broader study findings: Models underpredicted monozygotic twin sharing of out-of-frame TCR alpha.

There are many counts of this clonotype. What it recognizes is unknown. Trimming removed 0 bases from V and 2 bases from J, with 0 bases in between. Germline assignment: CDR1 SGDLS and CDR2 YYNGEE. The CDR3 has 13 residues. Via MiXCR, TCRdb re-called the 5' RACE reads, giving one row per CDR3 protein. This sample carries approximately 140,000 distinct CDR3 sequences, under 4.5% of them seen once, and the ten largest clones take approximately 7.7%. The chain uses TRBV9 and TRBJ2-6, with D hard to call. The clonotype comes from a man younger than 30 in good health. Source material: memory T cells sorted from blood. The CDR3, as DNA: TGTGCCAGCAGCGTAGCTGGGGCCAACGTCCTGACTTTC. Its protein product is CASSVAGANVLTF.